This is a list of T cell receptor beta chains from one sample in a study of blood T cell repertoires in COVID-19. The repertoire was sequenced with immunoSEQ multiplex PCR; TCRdb's copy has only in-frame clones and lacks some. Of about 210,000 clones in the sample, around 82% were seen once. Sequencing input: peripheral blood. The source is a woman between 70 and 85 years old with acute or convalescent COVID-19. The conserved cysteine and the conserved F or W are not part of the CDR3 here.

>TRBJ2-5|TRBV24-1
ATSDFTGGRAGETQY
>TRBJ2-7|TRBV4-3
ASSQDSYSYEQY
>TRBJ2-2|TRBV4-3
ASSQDTGQGARELF
>TRBJ1-4|TRBV9
ASSVGEVNNEKLF
>TRBJ2-1|TRBV14
ASSRAGAVTKINEQF
>TRBJ2-5|TRBV29-1
SVEDGLVETQY
>TRBJ2-5|TRBV25-1
ASSVYRGGETQY
>TRBJ2-1|TRBV15
ATSRGNREKQF
>TRBJ1-1|TRBV12-3/TRBV12-4
ASSFGSPTEAF
>TRBJ2-7|TRBV19
ASSMPGGSYEQY
>TRBJ2-2|TRBV7-3
ASSARQEPGELF
>TRBJ1-2|TRBV3-1/TRBV3-2
ASSLQGGYT
>TRBJ1-6|TRBV7-2
ASSPDRGRSPLH